This is a list of T cell receptor beta chains from one sample in a study of T cells in localized non-small cell lung cancer. The repertoire was sequenced with immunoSEQ multiplex PCR; TCRdb's copy has only in-frame clones and lacks some. The sample holds 4,500 to 5,000 clones, around 32% seen once. Specimen: lung tumor tissue, collected before any cancer treatment. These receptors were taken from a woman aged 35 to 70 with stage II squamous cell lung carcinoma. Both conserved end residues are trimmed from each CDR3. Fields, in order: CDR3 protein, J gene, V gene.

CDR3 protein: ATSPWGDTEAF
J gene: TRBJ1-1
V gene: TRBV6-8

CDR3 protein: ASSLGGDPTDEQF
J gene: TRBJ2-1
V gene: TRBV11-3

CDR3 protein: ASSTSSGSSYEQY
J gene: TRBJ2-7
V gene: TRBV19

CDR3 protein: ASRQGTSGSREQF
J gene: TRBJ2-1
V gene: TRBV11-3

CDR3 protein: ASSPPGAQPQH
J gene: TRBJ1-5
V gene: TRBV25-1

CDR3 protein: ASSSQAATYEQY
J gene: TRBJ2-7
V gene: TRBV28

CDR3 protein: ASSIDYGTPEAYYGYT
J gene: TRBJ1-2
V gene: TRBV19

CDR3 protein: ASSQDVVGLRF
J gene: TRBJ2-1
V gene: TRBV14

CDR3 protein: ASSGQGISGQPQH
J gene: TRBJ1-5
V gene: TRBV9

CDR3 protein: ASSWNRGQGTEAF
J gene: TRBJ1-1
V gene: TRBV5-1